The entry that follows covers one TCR beta chain sequence. Its specificity is unknown. Unique molecular identifiers (one per individual cDNA molecule) were attached. TCRdb passed the 5' RACE reads through MiXCR, listing each CDR3 protein once. The sample comprises 45,000 to 75,000 distinct CDR3 sequences, 8% to 9% of which are singletons, and about 16% rests with the top ten. From germline, CDR1 is SGHRS and CDR2 YFSETQ. The CDR3 loop spans 16 amino acids. V lost 0 bases to trimming and J lost 1 base, with 12 bases between them. This sample is part of a study of early T cells in non-severe SARS-CoV-2 infection. Across the whole study: Sequencing targeted bulk RNA from unsorted whole blood, leaving chains unpaired. Points from the study as a whole: Matching against VDJdb likely underestimated virus-specific expansions, favoring anti-spike CD8.

The source of this sequence is an adult who was a healthcare worker with PCR-confirmed SARS-CoV-2 infection or an uninfected control (not recorded which). What was sequenced was whole blood. V is TRBV5-1 and J is TRBJ2-3; D not certain. In DNA, the CDR3 is TGCGCCAGCAGCTTGGCCAAGTGTGAGTGCACAGATACGCAGTATTTT. It is translated as CASSLAKCECTDTQYF.